This T cell receptor beta chain was documented in a study of cytomegalovirus exposure and HLA in healthy donors. Study-wide background: About 77 million unique TCRs from HLA-typed donors made up an early data release. Most donors, around 81% of 398 genotyped, fell in the Caucasian-associated ancestry cluster. Study-level results: The availability of immune exposure information extended only to CMV serostatus. A missense DCLRE1C variant was associated with V- and J-gene trimming of TCR beta chains in a later analysis, and an independent cohort replicated the association.

PCR amplification relied on 60 Vbeta primers (plus 13 Jbeta primers). The table came from immunoSEQ multiplex PCR; TCRdb's copy has only in-frame clones and leaves some out. The table shows approximately 170,000 clones, with roughly 80% occurring only once. To note about this clone: What it binds is unknown.

Germline V gives CDR1 GTSNPN, CDR2 SVGIG (reference sequence). The ends lost 3 bases at V and 4 bases at J; junction bases unmatched: 2. This CDR3 is built from 13 residues. Sequencing was carried out using PBMCs. The sequence was collected from a male donor in good health and CMV-seronegative. V usage is TRBV30 and J usage is TRBJ2-3; 9 nucleotides align to TRBD2. The CDR3 protein is CAWRLAGPDTQYF. The CDR3 nucleotides are TGTGCCTGGAGGCTAGCGGGGCCAGATACGCAGTATTTT.